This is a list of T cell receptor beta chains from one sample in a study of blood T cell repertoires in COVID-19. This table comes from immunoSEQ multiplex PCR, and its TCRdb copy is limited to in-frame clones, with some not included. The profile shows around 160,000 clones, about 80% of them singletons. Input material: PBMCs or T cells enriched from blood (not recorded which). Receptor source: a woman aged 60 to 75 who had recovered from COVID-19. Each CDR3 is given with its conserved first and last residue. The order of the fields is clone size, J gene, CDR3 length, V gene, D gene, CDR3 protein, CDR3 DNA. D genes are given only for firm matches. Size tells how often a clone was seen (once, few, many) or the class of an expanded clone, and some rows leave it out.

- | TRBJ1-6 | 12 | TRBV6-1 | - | CASNEVYSPLHF | TGTGCCAGCAATGAAGTATATTCACCCCTCCACTTT
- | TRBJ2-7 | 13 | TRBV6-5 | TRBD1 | CASSYDRGYEQYF | TGTGCCAGCAGTTACGACAGGGGGTACGAGCAGTACTTC
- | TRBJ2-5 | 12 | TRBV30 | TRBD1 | CAWSGQGETQYF | TGTGCCTGGAGCGGACAGGGAGAGACCCAGTACTTC
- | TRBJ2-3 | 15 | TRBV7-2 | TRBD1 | CASSSGTGGLDTQYF | TGTGCCAGCAGCTCCGGGACAGGGGGCTTGGATACGCAGTATTTT
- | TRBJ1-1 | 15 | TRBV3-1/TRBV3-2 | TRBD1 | CASSPLQTGRTEAFF | TGTGCCAGCAGCCCCTTACAGACAGGGCGGACTGAAGCTTTCTTT
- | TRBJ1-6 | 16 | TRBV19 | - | CASSREDRRPNSPLHF | TGTGCCAGTAGTAGAGAGGACAGAAGACCTAATTCACCCCTCCACTTT
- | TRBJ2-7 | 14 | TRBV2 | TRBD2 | CASRGGTSVPEQYF | TGTGCCAGCAGGGGAGGGACTAGCGTGCCCGAGCAGTACTTC
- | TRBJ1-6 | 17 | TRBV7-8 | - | CASSLGRYLSYNSPLHF | TGTGCCAGCAGCTTGGGCAGATATCTCTCCTATAATTCACCCCTCCACTTT
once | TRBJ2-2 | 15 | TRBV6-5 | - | CASSYSPPSTGELFF | TGTGCCAGCAGTTACTCCCCCCCCTCCACCGGGGAGCTGTTTTTT
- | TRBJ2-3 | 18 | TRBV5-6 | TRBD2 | CASSLEGFSGGAVDTQYF | TGTGCCAGCAGCTTGGAGGGGTTTAGCGGGGGGGCCGTAGATACGCAGTATTTT
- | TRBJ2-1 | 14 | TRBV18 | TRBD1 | CASSRDRSYNEQFF | TGTGCCAGCTCAAGGGACAGATCCTACAATGAGCAGTTCTTC
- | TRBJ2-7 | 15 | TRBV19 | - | CASSKNRLDSYEQYF | TGTGCCAGTAGTAAGAATCGACTGGACTCCTACGAGCAGTACTTC
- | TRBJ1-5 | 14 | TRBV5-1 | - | CASSLEGMGQPQHF | TGCGCCAGCAGCTTGGAGGGGATGGGACAGCCCCAGCATTTT
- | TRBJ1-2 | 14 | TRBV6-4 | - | CASSEGRQNYGYTF | TGTGCCAGCAGTGAGGGCCGACAGAACTATGGCTACACCTTC
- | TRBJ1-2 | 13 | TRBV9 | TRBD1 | CASSAGTGDWYTF | TGTGCCAGCAGCGCCGGGACAGGGGACTGGTACACCTTC
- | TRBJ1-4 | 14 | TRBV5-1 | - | CASSQDGVNEKLFF | TGCGCCAGCAGTCAGGACGGGGTTAATGAAAAACTGTTTTTT
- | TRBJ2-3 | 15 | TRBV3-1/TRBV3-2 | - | CASSQILVETDTQYF | TGTGCCAGCAGCCAAATTCTGGTAGAAACAGATACGCAGTATTTT
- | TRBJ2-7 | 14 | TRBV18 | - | CASSRDTKSYEQYF | TGTGCCAGCTCCCGGGACACGAAATCCTACGAGCAGTACTTC
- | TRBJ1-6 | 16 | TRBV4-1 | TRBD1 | CASSQDQGGAYSPLHF | TGCGCCAGCAGCCAAGATCAAGGGGGCGCTTATTCACCCCTCCACTTT
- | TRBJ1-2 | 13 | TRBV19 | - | CASSIRTGYGYTF | TGTGCCAGTAGTATCAGAACAGGATATGGCTACACCTTC
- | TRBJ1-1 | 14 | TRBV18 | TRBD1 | CASSRRTGYTEAFF | TGTGCCAGCTCACGAAGGACAGGGTACACTGAAGCTTTCTTT
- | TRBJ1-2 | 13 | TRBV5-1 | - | CASSLTANYGYTF | TGCGCCAGCAGCTTGACAGCTAACTATGGCTACACCTTC
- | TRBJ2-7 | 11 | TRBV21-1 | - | CASSADYEQYF | TGTGCCAGCAGCGCAGACTACGAGCAGTACTTC
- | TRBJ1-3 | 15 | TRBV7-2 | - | CASSRKSGAGNTIYF | TGTGCCAGCAGCCGTAAATCAGGGGCTGGAAACACCATATATTTT
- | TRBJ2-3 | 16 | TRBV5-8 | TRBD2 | CASSFGTSGGADTQYF | TGTGCCAGCAGCTTCGGGACTAGCGGGGGGGCAGATACGCAGTATTTT
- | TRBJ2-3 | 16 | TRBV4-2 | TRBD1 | CASSYRTGVEGDTQYF | TGTGCCAGCAGCTACCGGACAGGGGTGGAGGGGGATACGCAGTATTTT
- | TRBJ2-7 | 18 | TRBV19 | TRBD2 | CASSIAGAGGITSYEQYF | TGTGCCAGTAGTATAGCTGGAGCGGGGGGCATCACATCCTACGAGCAGTACTTC
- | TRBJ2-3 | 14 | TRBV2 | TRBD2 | CASNTLAGKDTQYF | TGTGCCAGCAACACACTAGCGGGGAAAGATACGCAGTATTTT
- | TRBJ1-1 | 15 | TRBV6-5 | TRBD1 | CASRKTGVTNTEAFF | TGTGCCAGCAGGAAAACAGGGGTGACCAACACTGAAGCTTTCTTT
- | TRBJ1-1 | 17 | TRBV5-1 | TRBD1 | CASSLGLGQPWDTEAFF | TGCGCCAGCAGCTTGGGATTGGGACAGCCCTGGGACACTGAAGCTTTCTTT
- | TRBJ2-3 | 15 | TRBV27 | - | CASSLGQGRKDTQYF | TGTGCCAGCAGTTTAGGTCAGGGTCGAAAAGATACGCAGTATTTT
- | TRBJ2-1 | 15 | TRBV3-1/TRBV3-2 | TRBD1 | CASSPTGAAYNEQFF | TGTGCCAGCAGCCCCACAGGGGCCGCCTACAATGAGCAGTTCTTC
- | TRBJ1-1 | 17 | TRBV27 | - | CASSFGRGLIKNTEAFF | TGTGCCAGCAGTTTTGGCAGGGGATTAATTAAGAACACTGAAGCTTTCTTT
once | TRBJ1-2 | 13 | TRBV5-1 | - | CASSEGVNYGYTF | TGCGCCAGCTCAGAGGGGGTAAACTATGGCTACACCTTC
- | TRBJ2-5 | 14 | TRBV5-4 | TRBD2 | CASSPGLARETQYF | TGTGCCAGCAGCCCAGGACTAGCGCGAGAGACCCAGTACTTC
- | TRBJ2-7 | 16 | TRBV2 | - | CASSGVQPGLLYEQYF | TGTGCCAGCAGTGGGGTCCAGCCCGGACTTCTCTACGAGCAGTACTTC
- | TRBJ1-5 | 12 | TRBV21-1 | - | CASSKGGKPQHF | TGTGCCAGCAGCAAAGGGGGCAAGCCCCAGCATTTT
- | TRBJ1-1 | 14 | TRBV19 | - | CASSIGGANTEAFF | TGTGCCAGTAGTATAGGGGGAGCGAACACTGAAGCTTTCTTT
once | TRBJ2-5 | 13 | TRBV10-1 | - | CASSVSRAGTQYF | TGCGCCAGCAGTGTTAGCAGGGCCGGGACCCAGTACTTC
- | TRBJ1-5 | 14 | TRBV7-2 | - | CASSLDPANQPQHF | TGTGCCAGCAGCTTAGATCCCGCGAATCAGCCCCAGCATTTT
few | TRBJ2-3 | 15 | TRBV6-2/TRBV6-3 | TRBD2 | CASSFSGEHTDTQYF | TGTGCCAGCAGCTTTAGCGGGGAGCACACAGATACGCAGTATTTT
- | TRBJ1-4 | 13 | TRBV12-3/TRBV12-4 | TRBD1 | CASSFSGGEKLFF | TGTGCCAGCAGTTTTTCAGGGGGTGAAAAACTGTTTTTT
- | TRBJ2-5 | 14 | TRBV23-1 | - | CASSQDRGGETQYF | TGCGCCAGCAGTCAGGATAGGGGAGGAGAGACCCAGTACTTC
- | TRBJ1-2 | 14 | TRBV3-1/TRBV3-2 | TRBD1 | CASSQDSQGRGYTF | TGTGCCAGCAGCCAAGATTCACAGGGGAGGGGCTACACCTTC
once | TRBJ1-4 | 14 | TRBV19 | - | CASRLQGIGEKLFF | TGTGCCAGTAGATTACAGGGCATTGGTGAAAAACTGTTTTTT
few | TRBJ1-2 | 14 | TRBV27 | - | CASSSAGSDYGYTF | TGTGCCAGCAGTTCAGCAGGGTCGGACTATGGCTACACCTTC
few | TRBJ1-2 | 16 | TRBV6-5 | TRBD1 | CASSSGGRAGFHGYTF | TGTGCCAGCAGTTCAGGGGGCCGGGCAGGGTTTCATGGCTACACCTTC
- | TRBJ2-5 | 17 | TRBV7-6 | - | CASSLKPSWSSQETQYF | TGTGCCAGCAGCTTGAAACCCAGTTGGTCTTCTCAAGAGACCCAGTACTTC
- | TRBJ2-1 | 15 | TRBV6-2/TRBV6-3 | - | CASSYPPVLDNEQFF | TGTGCCAGCAGTTACCCCCCGGTACTAGACAATGAGCAGTTCTTC
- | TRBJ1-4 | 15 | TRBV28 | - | CASSSPDSPNEKLFF | TGTGCCAGCAGTTCCCCGGACAGCCCGAATGAAAAACTGTTTTTT
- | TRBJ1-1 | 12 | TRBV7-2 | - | CASSLAATEAFF | TGTGCCAGCAGCTTAGCGGCAACTGAAGCTTTCTTT